The rows below give T cell receptor beta chains drawn from one sample of a study of cytomegalovirus exposure and HLA in healthy donors. Libraries were prepared by immunoSEQ multiplex PCR; TCRdb keeps only in-frame clonotypes and omits some of them. The repertoire consists of tens of thousands of clones, with more than 80% occurring once and the leading ten covering around 7%. The sample was PBMCs. These receptors all come from a human donor in good health. Both conserved end residues are part of each CDR3. The D gene is left open where the match is weak. The listing skips clone size in some rows; elsewhere it reads once, few, many or a size class.

cdr3_aa cdr3_nt j_call d_call clone_size v_call
CASSVSGTGVNYGYTF TGTGCCAGCAGCGTCTCCGGGACAGGGGTAAACTATGGCTACACCTTC TRBJ1-2 TRBD1 NA TRBV5-5
CASSLSSGSYGYTF TGTGCCAGCAGTTTAAGTTCTGGCTCCTATGGCTACACCTTC TRBJ1-2 NA NA TRBV27
CASSDRAGSYEQYF TGTGCCAGCAGTGACAGGGCCGGCTCCTACGAGCAGTACTTC TRBJ2-7 NA NA TRBV2
CASTPGLGQSFNQPQHF TGTGCCAGCACCCCCGGCCTGGGACAGAGTTTCAATCAGCCCCAGCATTTT TRBJ1-5 TRBD1 NA TRBV2
CASSLTSGVSYNEQFF TGTGCCAGCAGCCTGACTAGCGGGGTCTCCTACAATGAGCAGTTCTTC TRBJ2-1 TRBD2 NA TRBV7-6
CASSYLGTPDNEQFF TGTGCCAGCAGTTACCTCGGGACTCCCGACAATGAGCAGTTCTTC TRBJ2-1 NA NA TRBV6-5
CASSAGASGGLPNTGELFF TGTGCCAGCAGCGCCGGAGCTAGCGGGGGGCTTCCGAACACCGGGGAGCTGTTTTTT TRBJ2-2 TRBD2 once TRBV9
CASSRDVSSGGGEQFF TGTGCCAGCAGCCGGGACGTGTCTAGCGGGGGGGGTGAGCAGTTCTTC TRBJ2-1 TRBD2 once TRBV7-2
CASSLDGGGYTF TGCGCCAGCAGCTTGGACGGGGGTGGCTACACCTTC TRBJ1-2 NA NA TRBV5-1
CAWSPTGGYEKLFF TGTGCCTGGAGTCCGACAGGGGGATATGAAAAACTGTTTTTT TRBJ1-4 TRBD1 NA TRBV30
CATSRLSGQGYNEQFF TGTGCCACCAGCAGATTATCTGGACAGGGGTACAATGAGCAGTTCTTC TRBJ2-1 TRBD1 NA TRBV15
CASSDGLGFIEQFF TGTGCCAGCAGCGACGGACTAGGTTTTATTGAGCAGTTCTTC TRBJ2-1 TRBD2 NA TRBV11-2
CASSGQGYGYTF TGCGCCAGCAGTGGACAGGGGTATGGCTACACCTTC TRBJ1-2 TRBD1 NA TRBV10-1
CASSLAGGFSYNEQFF TGCGCCAGCAGTTTGGCGGGGGGCTTTTCCTACAATGAGCAGTTCTTC TRBJ2-1 TRBD2 few TRBV10-1
CASSVGQVLSGANVLTF TGTGCCAGCAGTGTAGGACAGGTCCTCTCTGGGGCCAACGTCCTGACTTTC TRBJ2-6 TRBD1 once TRBV2
CASSLRGGASYEQYF TGTGCCAGCAGCTTAAGAGGGGGCGCCTCCTACGAGCAGTACTTC TRBJ2-7 TRBD1 NA TRBV11-2
CASSLGGSGYGYTF TGCGCCAGCAGCTTGGGGGGCAGCGGGTATGGCTACACCTTC TRBJ1-2 NA NA TRBV5-1
CASSIGAGSNEQYF TGTGCCAGTAGTATAGGCGCGGGGAGCAACGAGCAGTACTTC TRBJ2-7 NA NA TRBV19
CASKIAGYQETQYF TGTGCCAGCAAAATAGCGGGGTACCAAGAGACCCAGTACTTC TRBJ2-5 TRBD2 NA TRBV28
CASSLGHHSNQPQHF TGTGCCAGCAGCTTAGGACACCATAGCAATCAGCCCCAGCATTTT TRBJ1-5 NA once TRBV5-5
CASTPLQGTGNEKLFF TGTGCCAGTACCCCCCTTCAGGGGACAGGGAATGAAAAACTGTTTTTT TRBJ1-4 TRBD1 NA TRBV19
CASSPQGGRYGYTF TGTGCCAGTAGCCCTCAAGGGGGCCGTTATGGCTACACCTTC TRBJ1-2 TRBD1 NA TRBV19
CASSDPGKPLHF TGTGCCAGCAGTGACCCCGGGAAACCCCTCCACTTT TRBJ1-6 NA NA TRBV6-4
CASSAPRRATSNQPQHF TGTGCCAGCAGTGCCCCGAGGCGGGCAACCTCTAATCAGCCCCAGCATTTT TRBJ1-5 NA NA TRBV6-1
CASSPLGTGDLVYGYPF TGTGCCAGCTCACCCCTCGGGACAGGGGATTTGGTGTATGGCTACCCCTTC TRBJ1-2 TRBD1 NA TRBV18
CASSLSGGNTGELFF TGTGCCAGCAGTTTGTCCGGGGGGAACACCGGGGAGCTGTTTTTT TRBJ2-2 NA once TRBV27
CASSWSTGGTDTQYF TGTGCCAGCTCCTGGAGCACGGGGGGCACAGATACGCAGTATTTT TRBJ2-3 NA NA TRBV7-9
CASSDRTSGVGEQYF TGTGCCAGTAGTGACAGGACTAGCGGCGTAGGGGAGCAGTACTTC TRBJ2-7 TRBD2 few TRBV19
CASSLTGKLRPLHF TGTGCCAGCAGCTTAACAGGCAAACTTAGGCCCCTCCACTTT TRBJ1-6 NA NA TRBV7-9
CASSRVGTGEGYTF TGCGCCAGCAGCCGGGTCGGGACAGGGGAAGGCTACACCTTC TRBJ1-2 TRBD1 NA TRBV4-1
CASSMDRGSGNTIYF TGTGCCAGCAGCATGGACAGGGGCTCTGGAAACACCATATATTTT TRBJ1-3 TRBD1 NA TRBV5-4
CASSKAGTGKGMLGNQPQHF TGTGCCAGCAGCAAAGCCGGGACAGGGAAAGGGATGTTGGGCAATCAGCCCCAGCATTTT TRBJ1-5 NA NA TRBV21-1
CASSNGGPSTDTQYF TGTGCCAGCAGCAACGGGGGACCCAGCACAGATACGCAGTATTTT TRBJ2-3 NA NA TRBV7-2
CASKGLAGTDTQYF TGCGCCAGCAAGGGACTAGCGGGCACAGATACGCAGTATTTT TRBJ2-3 TRBD2 NA TRBV5-1
CASSETTGVGTEAFF TGTGCCAGCAGCGAGACGACAGGGGTAGGGACTGAAGCTTTCTTT TRBJ1-1 TRBD1 NA TRBV7-9
CASSPPPTSGQGATQPQHF TGTGCCAGCAGTCCGCCCCCAACCTCGGGACAGGGGGCTACTCAGCCCCAGCATTTT TRBJ1-5 TRBD1 NA TRBV28
CASSPRTSGGRGEQYF TGTGCCAGCAGCCCCCGGACTAGCGGGGGCCGGGGGGAGCAGTACTTC TRBJ2-7 TRBD2 NA TRBV7-2
CASSSSTNEKLFF TGTGCCAGCAGCTCCTCAACTAATGAAAAACTGTTTTTT TRBJ1-4 NA NA TRBV7-6
CSGGEANEKLFF TGCAGCGGCGGGGAAGCTAATGAAAAACTGTTTTTT TRBJ1-4 NA NA TRBV29-1
CASSTAPRGRENIQYF TGTGCCAGCAGTACGGCCCCCAGGGGGCGAGAAAACATTCAGTACTTC TRBJ2-4 TRBD1 NA TRBV6-6
CASSLLAGPRGEQFF TGTGCCAGCAGTTTACTAGCGGGGCCCAGAGGTGAGCAGTTCTTC TRBJ2-1 TRBD2 NA TRBV27
CASSQKAANEQYF TGTGCCAGCAGCCAGAAGGCGGCGAACGAGCAGTACTTC TRBJ2-7 NA NA TRBV5-4
CASSLGRVEKLFF TGTGCCAGCAGCCTTGGGCGGGTGGAAAAACTGTTTTTT TRBJ1-4 NA few TRBV7-6
CASSPSTQGGTYSNQPQHF TGTGCCAGCAGCCCCTCAACCCAGGGGGGCACTTATAGCAATCAGCCCCAGCATTTT TRBJ1-5 TRBD1 NA TRBV27
CASSLGQNTDTQYF TGTGCCAGCAGTTTAGGGCAGAACACAGATACGCAGTATTTT TRBJ2-3 NA once TRBV28
CAISDEGRGPTEAFF TGTGCCATCAGTGACGAGGGCAGGGGGCCCACTGAAGCTTTCTTT TRBJ1-1 TRBD1 NA TRBV10-3
CASSLTGQGDEKLFF TGCGCCAGCAGCTTGACGGGACAGGGCGATGAAAAACTGTTTTTT TRBJ1-4 TRBD1 NA TRBV5-1
CAISESSVRELFF TGTGCCATCAGTGAGTCGTCCGTTCGGGAGCTGTTTTTT TRBJ2-2 NA NA TRBV10-3
CSSSLVINPQDTGELFF TGTTCCAGCAGCTTAGTTATTAATCCACAGGACACCGGGGAGCTGTTTTTT TRBJ2-2 NA once TRBV7-9